The 25 T cell receptor beta chains given below trace back to one sample, sequenced in a study of CXCR3-negative and CXCR3-positive naive CD8 T cells. With UMI labels, 5' RACE was used to prepare the TRB cDNA libraries. TCRdb reworked the 5' RACE reads into one entry per CDR3 protein, no DNA. This repertoire includes around 88,000 distinct CDR3 sequences. Antigens for these TCRs are unknown. Findings and limits, study-wide: Relative to CXCR3-negative naive cells, CXCR3-positive naive cells had more hydrophobic TRB CDR3s.

The specimen was naive CXCR3+ CD8+ T cells from blood. The subset is: CD45RO-CCR7+CD27+CD95- naive CD8+ T cells expressing CXCR3 (TNR3+). These receptors were collected from a human donor in good health. Some clones in this sample may be carry-over from other donors' samples.

This chain's CDR3 is CASSIVVAYNEQFF. The chain is built from TRBV19 and TRBJ2-1. Germline values: CDR1 LNHDA, CDR2 SQIVND (reference sequence). There are 14 residues in the CDR3.

The chain couples TRBV25-1 to TRBJ2-7; TCRdb picks TRBD2, but there is no DNA to check that call. The CDR3 loop spans 14 amino acids. Germline CDR1 MGHDK, CDR2 SYGVNS. CDR3 in amino acids: CASTEWGGGYEQYF.

V usage is TRBV14 and J usage is TRBJ2-3; TCRdb gives TRBD1 as the D gene, but with no DNA this cannot be confirmed. The length of the CDR3 is 15 residues. CDR1 is SGHDN, CDR2 FVKESK, per germline. The CDR3 spells CASSPPGVVTDTQYF.

The J gene is TRBJ2-2, the V gene TRBV6-2 or TRBV6-3; with no DNA, the TCRdb D assignment of TRBD1 cannot be verified. From germline, CDR1 is MNHEY and CDR2 SVGEGT. CDR3 size: 16 residues. Here the CDR3 reads CASSSIGQGATVELFF.

The rearrangement links TRBV6-5 to TRBJ2-7; no DNA is available, so the TRBD1 call from TCRdb remains unchecked. This CDR3 has 15 amino acids. Germline V CDR1 and CDR2: MNHEY, SVGAGI. The CDR3 loop is CASRQGHTLPYEQYF.

The chain recombines TRBV4-1 with TRBJ2-7; the D call from TCRdb, TRBD1, cannot be confirmed without DNA. This CDR3 region has 13 residues. CDR1 is MGHRA and CDR2 is YSYEKL in the germline V gene. The CDR3 spells CASSQAGTYEQYF.

The chain links TRBV5-1 to TRBJ2-5; the D gene TCRdb calls, TRBD1, cannot be checked with no DNA. Germline V gene lookup returns CDR1 SGHRS and CDR2 YFSETQ. This CDR3 has 17 amino acids. This CDR3 reads CASSSSFSGGSQETQYF.

The rearrangement joins TRBV4-2 to TRBJ2-7; TCRdb returns TRBD1, unconfirmable since there is no DNA. The length of the CDR3 is 15 residues. Germline V gene data show CDR1 as LGHNA and CDR2 as YNFKEQ. This CDR3 is CASSQAGLPYYEQYF.

The V and J genes are TRBV12-3 or TRBV12-4 and TRBJ2-5; checking the TCRdb D call of TRBD1 is not possible without DNA. The CDR3 is 14 amino acids. The CDR3 region is CASSLRRGPETQYF.

This chain links TRBV5-1 with TRBJ2-7; TCRdb's D gene call, TRBD2, goes unchecked for lack of DNA. The CDR3 consists of 19 residues. The V gene's germline CDR1 is SGHRS and CDR2 YFSETQ. CDR3: CASSGPLATSGESSYEQYF. Combining the CDR3 with reference TRBV5-1 and TRBJ2-7 gives the whole variable domain KAGVTQTPRYLIKTRGQQVTLSCSPISGHRSVSWYQQTPGQGLQFLFEYFSETQRNKGNFPGRFSGRQFSNSRSEMNVSTLELGDSALYLCASSGPLATSGESSYEQYFGPGTRLTVT.

This sequence joins TRBV29-1 and TRBJ2-7. This CDR3 spans 12 amino acids. CDR1 and CDR2 (germline): SQVTM, ANQGSEA. This CDR3 is CSVEDQGYEQYF.

The rearrangement links TRBV29-1 to TRBJ2-7. CDR3 length equals 12 residues. The germline V gene has CDR1 SQVTM and CDR2 ANQGSEA. CDR3 residues: CSVHKGSYEQYF.

The chain carries TRBV20-1 and TRBJ1-1; TCRdb gives TRBD1 as the D gene, but with no DNA this cannot be confirmed. The CDR3 contains 14 residues. CDR1 and CDR2 (germline): DFQATT, SNEGSKA (reference sequence). CDR3 amino acids: CSARESPTDTEAFF.

The rearrangement joins TRBV29-1 to TRBJ2-3; TCRdb outputs TRBD1, but without DNA this stays unchecked. CDR1 and CDR2 from the germline V gene are SQVTM and ANQGSEA. This CDR3 is 17 amino acids long. The CDR3: CSVEEVRDNSRTDTQYF.

The V call is TRBV14, the J call TRBJ1-1. Germline lookup yields CDR1 SGHDN and CDR2 FVKESK. CDR3 size: 15 residues. CDR3 region: CASSQDAILNTEAFF.

The chain couples TRBV11-2 to TRBJ2-1; the D gene TCRdb calls, TRBD2, cannot be checked with no DNA. The CDR3 extends over 15 amino acids. The V gene's germline CDR1 is SGHAT and CDR2 FQNNGV. CDR3 residues: CASSLGGRDSDEQFF.

This chain uses TRBV9 with TRBJ2-2; TCRdb's D call, TRBD1, is unchecked because there is no DNA. Per germline, CDR1 SGDLS and CDR2 YYNGEE. This CDR3 has 15 amino acids. This chain's CDR3 is CASSGYRGSTGELFF.

The chain links TRBV29-1 to TRBJ2-5; TCRdb's D call, TRBD2, is unchecked because there is no DNA. Germline CDR1 and CDR2: SQVTM and ANQGSEA. CDR3 size: 15 residues. The CDR3 here is CSVAPLAAYQETQYF.

The V and J genes are TRBV28 and TRBJ1-1; lacking DNA, the TRBD1 call made by TCRdb goes unchecked. Germline-derived CDR1 and CDR2 are MDHEN and SYDVKM. This CDR3 has 14 residues. This CDR3 is CASSFRGADREAFF.

The chain links TRBV7-2 to TRBJ1-5; TCRdb lists TRBD1, though no DNA is available to test this call. The CDR3 is made up of 17 amino acids. Germline loops: CDR1 SGHTA, CDR2 FQGNSA. CDR3: CASSLGWGEDINQPQHF.

The chain has TRBV2 and TRBJ2-7; lacking DNA, the TRBD1 call made by TCRdb goes unchecked. CDR1 SNHLY and CDR2 FYNNEI come from the germline V gene. The CDR3 sequence is 13 residues long. CDR3 residues: CASKDDRGYEQYF.

J is TRBJ2-1 and V is TRBV19; the D gene TCRdb calls, TRBD2, cannot be checked with no DNA. Germline assignment: CDR1 LNHDA and CDR2 SQIVND (reference sequence). This CDR3 has 15 residues. The CDR3 region is CASSIIAGGNNEQFF.

The CDR3 loop reads CASSRDRVLFGSYNEQFF. This chain links TRBV7-8 with TRBJ2-1; checking the TCRdb D call of TRBD1 is not possible without DNA. Germline loops: CDR1 SGHVS, CDR2 FQNEAQ. The CDR3 runs 18 residues. Drawing the rest from reference TRBV7-8 and TRBJ2-1, the complete variable domain is GAGVSQSPRYKVAKRGQDVALRCDPISGHVSLFWYQQALGQGPEFLTYFQNEAQLDKSGLPSDRFFAERPEGSVSTLKIQRTQQEDSAVYLCASSRDRVLFGSYNEQFFGPGTRLTVL.

The J gene is TRBJ2-5, the V gene TRBV29-1; no DNA is available, so the TRBD2 call from TCRdb remains unchecked. The CDR3 consists of 14 residues. Germline V CDR1 and CDR2: SQVTM, ANQGSEA. The CDR3 sequence: CSVVVAGGWETQYF.

Here the CDR3 reads CASSGFPRDRVALGEQYF. The genes are TRBV7-9 and TRBJ2-7; TCRdb outputs TRBD1, but without DNA this stays unchecked. CDR3 length: 18 amino acids. In germline, CDR1 is SEHNR, CDR2 FQNEAQ (reference sequence). Full variable domain (remainder filled in from reference TRBV7-9 and TRBJ2-7): DTGVSQNPRHKITKRGQNVTFRCDPISEHNRLYWYRQTLGQGPEFLTYFQNEAQLEKSRLLSDRFSAERPKGSFSTLEIQRTEQGDSAMYLCASSGFPRDRVALGEQYFGPGTRLTVT.